Listed below are T cell receptor beta chains from one sample, sequenced in a study of cytomegalovirus exposure and HLA in healthy donors. Repertoires were generated with immunoSEQ multiplex PCR, while TCRdb's copy carries only in-frame clones and drops some. The repertoire includes some 120,000 clones, more than 80% of them detected once, and around 2.5% sits in the top ten. Material: PBMCs. These receptors all come from a young man in good health and CMV-seronegative. The CDR3 runs from the conserved cysteine through the conserved F or W. The order of the fields is V gene, D gene, J gene, CDR3 protein, CDR3 DNA. A D gene is named only where the DNA matches it firmly.

v_call: TRBV4-3
d_call: .
j_call: TRBJ2-5
cdr3_aa: CASSQDYSKETQYF
cdr3_nt: TGCGCCAGCAGCCAAGATTACAGCAAAGAGACCCAGTACTTC

v_call: TRBV19
d_call: TRBD2
j_call: TRBJ2-7
cdr3_aa: CASSIGLAGVYEQYF
cdr3_nt: TGTGCCAGTAGTATTGGACTAGCGGGAGTCTACGAGCAGTACTTC

v_call: TRBV27
d_call: .
j_call: TRBJ2-1
cdr3_aa: CASSLFIAGNDEQFF
cdr3_nt: TGTGCCAGCAGTTTATTTATCGCAGGGAACGATGAGCAGTTCTTC

v_call: TRBV6-6
d_call: .
j_call: TRBJ2-2
cdr3_aa: CASSSQGRAGELFF
cdr3_nt: TGTGCCAGCAGTTCACAGGGTAGGGCCGGGGAGCTGTTTTTT

v_call: TRBV19
d_call: .
j_call: TRBJ1-2
cdr3_aa: CATLLDNNYGYPF
cdr3_nt: TGTGCCACCCTCTTGGACAATAACTATGGCTACCCCTTC

v_call: TRBV6-1
d_call: .
j_call: TRBJ2-7
cdr3_aa: CASSDTGGESYEQYF
cdr3_nt: TGTGCCAGCAGTGACACAGGGGGGGAGTCCTACGAGCAGTACTTC

v_call: TRBV6-4
d_call: TRBD1
j_call: TRBJ2-2
cdr3_aa: CASSGTGGDTGELFF
cdr3_nt: TGTGCCAGCAGTGGAACAGGGGGAGACACCGGGGAGCTGTTTTTT

v_call: TRBV28
d_call: TRBD1
j_call: TRBJ1-3
cdr3_aa: CASSLDRAGNTIYF
cdr3_nt: TGTGCCAGCAGCCTTGACAGGGCTGGAAACACCATATATTTT

v_call: TRBV27
d_call: TRBD2
j_call: TRBJ2-7
cdr3_aa: CASSLGASGSYEQYF
cdr3_nt: TGTGCCAGCAGTTTAGGGGCTAGCGGGAGCTACGAGCAGTACTTC

v_call: TRBV25-1
d_call: .
j_call: TRBJ1-2
cdr3_aa: CASSESRTDMFYGYTF
cdr3_nt: TGTGCCAGCAGTGAATCGAGGACAGACATGTTCTATGGCTACACCTTC

v_call: TRBV9
d_call: TRBD2
j_call: TRBJ2-7
cdr3_aa: CASSVVREGEQYF
cdr3_nt: TGTGCCAGCAGCGTAGTACGGGAGGGCGAGCAGTACTTC

v_call: TRBV5-1
d_call: TRBD1
j_call: TRBJ2-2
cdr3_aa: CASRSGGTGANTGELFF
cdr3_nt: TGCGCCAGCAGATCCGGTGGGACAGGGGCAAACACCGGGGAGCTGTTTTTT

v_call: TRBV30
d_call: .
j_call: TRBJ2-3
cdr3_aa: CAWEERLARTDTQYF
cdr3_nt: TGTGCCTGGGAGGAGAGGTTGGCAAGGACAGATACGCAGTATTTT

v_call: TRBV4-1
d_call: TRBD2
j_call: TRBJ2-5
cdr3_aa: CASSPGVSGSRGETQYF
cdr3_nt: TGCGCCAGCAGCCCCGGGGTAAGCGGGAGTAGAGGGGAGACCCAGTACTTC

v_call: TRBV10-3
d_call: .
j_call: TRBJ1-2
cdr3_aa: CAISEGSEPGYTF
cdr3_nt: TGTGCCATCAGTGAAGGGAGTGAACCTGGCTACACCTTC

v_call: TRBV4-1
d_call: TRBD2
j_call: TRBJ2-1
cdr3_aa: CASSQGTSGRYLEQFF
cdr3_nt: TGCGCCAGCAGCCAAGGAACTAGCGGGAGATACTTAGAGCAGTTCTTC

v_call: TRBV5-8
d_call: TRBD1
j_call: TRBJ1-3
cdr3_aa: CASRWDRAGSGNTIYF
cdr3_nt: TGTGCCAGCAGATGGGACAGGGCCGGATCCGGAAACACCATATATTTT

v_call: TRBV7-9
d_call: .
j_call: TRBJ1-1
cdr3_aa: CSSSLVLGKMNTEAFF
cdr3_nt: TGTTCCAGCAGCTTAGTTCTCGGGAAAATGAACACTGAAGCTTTCTTT